The 21 T cell receptor beta chains in this list originate from one sample, sequenced in a study of persistence of HIV-infected CD4 T cells. This was the immunoSEQ version 4 assay in survey mode. Clones were sequenced by immunoSEQ multiplex PCR, and TCRdb holds only the in-frame ones, with some missing. The repertoire holds 15,000 to 20,000 clones, with approximately 64% as singletons. No antigens are known for them. Cells were stimulated with CMV-infected fibroblast lysates at approximately 10 ug/mL. Sorting selected CD4+ T cells upregulating both CD40 ligand and CD69. The material was CD4+ T cells sorted from PBMCs after approximately 19-hour stimulation, obtained from a patient who received antiretroviral therapy. The receptor set was obtained from an adult woman with HIV who was CMV-seropositive.

A few counts support this clone. The chain carries TRBV7-3 and TRBJ2-3; D gene ambiguous. Germline V CDR1 and CDR2: SGHTA, FQGTGA. The CDR3 runs to 14 residues. V dropped 2 bases and J dropped 4 bases, with 10 bases sitting between them. The CDR3 coding sequence is TGTGCCAGCAGCTTATTGGGTTTCTCAGATACGCAGTATTTT. Translation gives CASSLLGFSDTQYF.

This clone is categorized as medium-sized (0.01 to 0.1%). This chain links TRBV3-1 (or the pseudogene TRBV3-2) with TRBJ2-2; the match to TRBD1 covers 8 bases. In germline, CDR1 is LGHDT, CDR2 YNNKEL (reference sequence). CDR3 length: 15 amino acids. The junction had 7 bases not matched to a gene; V was cut back by 4 bases and J by 6 bases. CDR3 DNA: TGTGCCAGCAGCCGGCTGGGGACAGGCTCCGGGGAGCTGTTTTTT. This gives the protein CASSRLGTGSGELFF.

V gene TRBV7-2 combines with J gene TRBJ1-3; D perhaps matches TRBD1 (5 bases). CDR1 and CDR2 (germline): SGHTA, FQGNSA. This CDR3 region has 14 residues. Trimming shortened V by 7 bases and J by 0 bases, and 10 bases separated the two germline ends. The CDR3 sequence is CASNEQVSGNTIYF. CDR3 nucleotide sequence: TGTGCCAGCAACGAACAGGTCTCTGGAAACACCATATATTTT.

This clone was seen once. The gene calls are TRBV5-1 and TRBJ1-3, with unresolved D. CDR1 is SGHRS, CDR2 YFSETQ, per germline. There are 15 residues in the CDR3. Between the trimmed V and J ends, which lost 3 bases and 0 bases, there was a span of 10 bases. The CDR3 region has the DNA TGCGCCAGCAGCTCCGGACGGAACTCTGGAAACACCATATATTTT. Amino acid sequence: CASSSGRNSGNTIYF.

The CDR3 nucleotides read TGTGCCAGCAGACGGGGACAGGGGTGGAACAATGAGCAGTTCTTC. This gives the protein CASRRGQGWNNEQFF. The gene calls are TRBV2 and TRBJ2-1, with 10 positions matching TRBD1. V trimming: 6 bases; J trimming: 5 bases; junction bases outside the gene matches: 7. CDR3 length: 15 amino acids. Germline V lookup: CDR1 SNHLY, CDR2 FYNNEI.

This clone was recorded once. This chain connects TRBV5-1 to TRBJ1-1, with 9 bases identical to TRBD1. The CDR3 is made up of 14 amino acids. The germline CDR1 and CDR2 sequences are SGHRS and YFSETQ. V was clipped by 4 bases and J by 3 bases; unmatched bases: 4. CDR3: CASSGWTGDTEAFF. DNA of the CDR3: TGCGCCAGCAGCGGGTGGACAGGGGACACTGAAGCTTTCTTT.

The chain employs TRBV4-1 and TRBJ1-2; the D is unclear. Germline V gene data show CDR1 as MGHRA and CDR2 as YSYEKL. The CDR3 is 15 amino acids. V shed 0 bases and J shed 7 bases, with 15 bases lying between them. CDR3 loop: CASSQDTGLSSGYTF. CDR3 sequence (DNA): TGCGCCAGCAGCCAAGACACGGGTTTAAGCTCTGGCTACACCTTC.

The chain links TRBV7-6 to TRBJ2-5; D gene ambiguous. CDR1 SGHVS and CDR2 FNYEAQ come from the germline V gene. V lost 1 base to trimming and J lost 2 bases, with 5 bases between them. The CDR3 runs to 13 residues. Written as DNA, the CDR3 is TGTGCCAGCAGCTTAGGCCAGCAAGAGACCCAGTACTTC. It yields the protein CASSLGQQETQYF.

This chain links TRBV6-5 with TRBJ1-2; D is unresolved. Germline V gene sequence: CDR1 MNHEY, CDR2 SVGAGI. The CDR3 extends over 16 amino acids. V was cut by 3 bases and J by 0 bases, with 14 bases left in between. The CDR3 is CASSYGIRTSNYGYTF. As DNA, the CDR3 is TGTGCCAGCAGTTATGGAATAAGAACTTCTAACTATGGCTACACCTTC.

This rearrangement joins TRBV7-3 to TRBJ2-5; D assignment may be TRBD1 or TRBD2 (5 bases each). The length of the CDR3 is 14 residues. CDR1 SGHTA and CDR2 FQGTGA come from the germline V gene. The V end was cut by 4 bases, the J end by 5 bases, with 14 bases between. The CDR3 region has the DNA TGTGCCAGCAGCTCCCCTACTAGACAGGAGACCCAGTACTTC. Translation gives CASSSPTRQETQYF.

V gene TRBV18 combines with J gene TRBJ1-5; no definite D call. CDR3 length: 14 residues. CDR1 KGHSH and CDR2 LQKENI come from the germline V gene. V was cut by 5 bases and J by 1 base, with 9 bases left in between. CDR3 DNA sequence: TGTGCCAGCTCATCGGGGTCGAGCAATCAGCCCCAGCATTTT. Translation gives CASSSGSSNQPQHF. Using reference TRBV18 and TRBJ1-5 for the parts outside the CDR3, the full variable domain is NAGVMQNPRHLVRRRGQEARLRCSPMKGHSHVYWYRQLPEEGLKFMVYLQKENIIDESGMPKERFSAEFPKEGPSILRIQQVVRGDSAAYFCASSSGSSNQPQHFGDGTRLSIL.

The chain combines TRBV27 with TRBJ1-2, with D tentatively TRBD1 (5 bases). This CDR3 comprises 13 residues. Trimming shortened V by 1 base and J by 4 bases, and 7 bases separated the two germline ends. In germline, CDR1 is MNHEY, CDR2 SMNVEV (reference sequence). The DNA for the CDR3 is TGTGCCAGCAGTTTATACGGGACCTATGGCTACACCTTC. Protein product: CASSLYGTYGYTF.

This chain connects TRBV19 to TRBJ2-7; D tentatively fits TRBD1 or TRBD2 (5 bases each). CDR1 and CDR2 from the germline V gene are LNHDA and SQIVND (reference sequence). This CDR3 contains 14 residues. The V and J ends lost 6 bases and 3 bases respectively, with 15 bases between them. The CDR3 here is CASSVAAGSYEQYF. The CDR3 coding sequence is TGTGCCAGTAGCGTGGCGGCAGGGAGCTACGAGCAGTACTTC.

J is TRBJ2-1 and V is TRBV18, with TRBD1 identical over 8 bases. There are 15 residues in the CDR3. Germline-derived CDR1 and CDR2 are KGHSH and LQKENI. The ends lost 4 bases at V and 3 bases at J; junction bases unmatched: 5. DNA for the CDR3: TGTGCCAGCTCACTCTCCGGGACAGGCTACAATGAGCAGTTCTTC. Encoded protein: CASSLSGTGYNEQFF.

J is TRBJ1-2 and V is TRBV19; D gene unclear. V lost 6 bases and J lost 1, with 6 bases in between. CDR3 size: 12 residues. Germline-derived CDR1 and CDR2 are LNHDA and SQIVND (reference sequence). The DNA for the CDR3 is TGTGCCAGTAGCCAACTTAACTATGGCTACACCTTC. Translating it yields CASSQLNYGYTF.

This clone is medium-sized in the sample. The chain has TRBV12-3 or TRBV12-4 and TRBJ2-7; weak D call: TRBD2 (6 bases). The V gene lost 2 bases and the J gene lost 5 bases, with 10 bases spanning the gap. The CDR3 covers 13 residues. In DNA, the CDR3 is TGTGCCAGCAGTTTAACTGGAGGGAACGAGCAGTACTTC. Translation gives CASSLTGGNEQYF.

The chain links TRBV24-1 to TRBJ1-2; possibly TRBD1 for D (6 bases). CDR3 length: 16 amino acids. Germline V gene data show CDR1 as KGHDR and CDR2 as SFDVKD. V lost 4 bases and J 3 bases, leaving 17 bases between the germline ends. CDR3 sequence: CATSEITRDKYYGYTF. The CDR3 DNA reads as TGTGCCACCAGTGAGATAACCCGGGACAAGTACTATGGCTACACCTTC.

The V and J genes are TRBV4-1 and TRBJ2-1; possible D gene TRBD2, 6 bases. There are 15 residues in the CDR3. Looked up from germline, CDR1 is MGHRA and CDR2 is YSYEKL. Trimming took 1 base from V and 6 from J, leaving 13 bases between them. The CDR3 reads CASSQAGTSTNEQFF. DNA for the CDR3: TGCGCCAGCAGCCAAGCCGGGACTTCTACCAATGAGCAGTTCTTC.

This chain links TRBV6-1 with TRBJ2-2, with no clear D. Germline values: CDR1 MNHNS, CDR2 SASEGT. The ends were cut back, 2 bases at V and 3 bases at J, with 4 bases in the middle. CDR3 length equals 13 residues. The CDR3 DNA sequence: TGTGCCAGCAGTGAAACCTACACCGGGGAGCTGTTTTTT. It codes for CASSETYTGELFF.

The CDR3 here is CASSVGQGDQPQHF. CDR3 bases: TGCGCCAGCAGCGTGGGACAGGGGGATCAGCCCCAGCATTTT. The chain links TRBV5-1 to TRBJ1-5; TRBD1 matches at 11 bases. The V and J ends lost 4 bases and 5 bases, in that order; junction bases with no gene match: 2. The CDR3 sequence is 14 residues long. Germline loops: CDR1 SGHRS, CDR2 YFSETQ.

The chain has TRBV29-1 and TRBJ1-2; 11 bases match TRBD1. Germline V gene data show CDR1 as SQVTM and CDR2 as ANQGSEA. This CDR3 has 13 amino acids. Trimming took 8 bases from V and 6 from J; bases not matched to a gene: 8. This chain's CDR3 is CSLWTGGANGYTF. As DNA, the CDR3 is TGCAGCTTATGGACAGGGGGCGCCAATGGCTACACCTTC. Full variable domain (rest looked up from reference TRBV29-1 and TRBJ1-2): SAVISQKPSRDICQRGTSLTIQCQVDSQVTMMFWYRQQPGQSLTLIATANQGSEATYESGFVIDKFPISRPNLTFSTLTVSNMSPEDSSIYLCSLWTGGANGYTFGSGTRLTVV.